A selection of T cell receptor beta chains follows, all from one sample in a study of OX40 agonist ivuxolimab in advanced cancers. The assay was immunoSEQ multiplex PCR, and TCRdb's table has in-frame clones only and misses some. Of fewer than 40,000 clones listed, around 90% are singletons. Sequencing was performed on CD4+ or CD8+ T cells sorted from blood, taken in a trial of the OX40 agonist ivuxolimab. These receptors were collected from an adult with an advanced solid tumor such as melanoma, head and neck, liver or kidney cancer. Both conserved end residues are part of each CDR3. Fields, in order: CDR3 DNA, CDR3 protein, D gene, clone size, V gene, CDR3 length, J gene. The D gene is left open where the match is weak. Size tells how often a clone was seen (once, few, many) or the class of an expanded clone, and some rows leave it out.

TGTGCTAGTGGTGGGCAGGGGGAAAACATTCAGTACTTC	CASGGQGENIQYF	TRBD1	NA	TRBV12-5	13	TRBJ2-4
TGTGCCAGTAGCCCGACAGGGGCGTACAATCAGCCCCAGCATTTT	CASSPTGAYNQPQHF	TRBD1	NA	TRBV19	15	TRBJ1-5
TGTGCCAGCAGTCTAAAGGGGGGGCCTTCACCCCTCCACTTT	CASSLKGGPSPLHF	NA	NA	TRBV28	14	TRBJ1-6
TGCGCCAGCAGCTTCAAGGGTGTCACTGAAGCTTTCTTT	CASSFKGVTEAFF	NA	NA	TRBV5-1	13	TRBJ1-1
TGTGCCAGCAGCCCGGGGGTAGCGGGGGAAGTGTACAATGAGCAGTTCTTC	CASSPGVAGEVYNEQFF	TRBD2	NA	TRBV11-3	17	TRBJ2-1
TGTGCCAGCAGTGACAGGCAAGCTAACTATGGCTACACCTTC	CASSDRQANYGYTF	NA	NA	TRBV2	14	TRBJ1-2
TGTGCCAGCAGCCAAGATTCAAGAGAGACCCAGTACTTC	CASSQDSRETQYF	NA	NA	TRBV4-2	13	TRBJ2-5
TGTGCCAGCACGAAACAGGGGGCCGGTACTGAAGCTTTCTTT	CASTKQGAGTEAFF	TRBD1	once	TRBV27	14	TRBJ1-1
TGTGCCAGCAGCCCCGAAAAAGCTAACTCTGGAAACACCATATATTTT	CASSPEKANSGNTIYF	NA	NA	TRBV11-3	16	TRBJ1-3
TGTGCCAGCCAATCGGACAAGCCCTTAAGTTCACCCCTCCACTTT	CASQSDKPLSSPLHF	NA	NA	TRBV28	15	TRBJ1-6
TGCGCCAGCAGCCATGGGGACAGGGACACAGATACGCAGTATTTT	CASSHGDRDTDTQYF	TRBD1	NA	TRBV5-1	15	TRBJ2-3
TGTGCCAGTAGCCAGGACCGACGAGGTGGCTACACCTTC	CASSQDRRGGYTF	NA	NA	TRBV19	13	TRBJ1-2
TGTGCCAGCGGGGACAGTGGGAACATTCAGTACTTC	CASGDSGNIQYF	TRBD1	NA	TRBV25-1	12	TRBJ2-4
TGTGCCAGCAGGACATCTCTTTCCTACGAGCAGTACTTC	CASRTSLSYEQYF	NA	NA	TRBV6-1	13	TRBJ2-7
TGTGCCAGCAGATCCGGACAGGGGGCAGGCAATGAGCAGTTCTTC	CASRSGQGAGNEQFF	TRBD1	NA	TRBV6-5	15	TRBJ2-1
TGTGCCAGCAGTGAGACCGGAACCCGAATCAATCAGCCCCAGCATTTT	CASSETGTRINQPQHF	NA	once	TRBV6-1	16	TRBJ1-5
TGTGCCAGCAGCGCCAGTCCGGGACTAGCGGGGGGCACAGATACGCAGTATTTT	CASSASPGLAGGTDTQYF	TRBD2	once	TRBV9	18	TRBJ2-3
TGTGCCAGCAGTTACTGGGACCCTTGGGGCTATGGCTACACCTTC	CASSYWDPWGYGYTF	NA	NA	TRBV25-1	15	TRBJ1-2
TGCAGCGTTGGTAGACAGAAGGGTCCCTACGAGCAGTACTTC	CSVGRQKGPYEQYF	NA	few	TRBV29-1	14	TRBJ2-7
TGTGCCTGGAATGCTAGGGAGACCCAGTACTTC	CAWNARETQYF	NA	once	TRBV30	11	TRBJ2-5
TGCGCCAGCAGCCAAGATTTGACTAGCGGGGGGGCTTATGAGCAGTTCTTC	CASSQDLTSGGAYEQFF	TRBD2	NA	TRBV4-1	17	TRBJ2-1
TGCGCCAGCAGTGATGAATTTGGGACAGGGAGAGAGACCCAGTACTTC	CASSDEFGTGRETQYF	TRBD1	NA	TRBV10-1	16	TRBJ2-5
TGCGCCAGCAGTCGTAGCGGGGGGGGGCACTCCTACGAGCAGTACTTC	CASSRSGGGHSYEQYF	TRBD2	NA	TRBV5-1	16	TRBJ2-7
TGTGCCAGCAGGTTTTTAGGCCGGACCTACGAGCAGTACTTC	CASRFLGRTYEQYF	NA	NA	TRBV28	14	TRBJ2-7
TGTGCCACCAGGCGCGGCGGGGATTCCGAGCAGTACTTC	CATRRGGDSEQYF	NA	once	TRBV6-5	13	TRBJ2-7
TGTGCCAGCAGAGCACAGGGGCCCGGTGGCTACACCTTC	CASRAQGPGGYTF	TRBD1	NA	TRBV27	13	TRBJ1-2
TGTGCCAGCAGCCCTATCCCCACTAGATTAGACATTCAGTACTTC	CASSPIPTRLDIQYF	NA	NA	TRBV9	15	TRBJ2-4
TGTGCCAGCAGCTCTCACAGGGGAGGGGATGAGCAGTTCTTC	CASSSHRGGDEQFF	NA	NA	TRBV7-7	14	TRBJ2-1
TGTGCCAGCAGTTTATTACCCAGCGGAGACCACCAAGAGACCCAGTACTTC	CASSLLPSGDHQETQYF	NA	few	TRBV28	17	TRBJ2-5
TGTGCCAGCAGCCTAGGGGCGAGGAGCAATCAGCCCCAGCATTTT	CASSLGARSNQPQHF	NA	NA	TRBV28	15	TRBJ1-5
TGTGCCACCAGCAGAGAAAAAGAGACCCAGTACTTC	CATSREKETQYF	NA	once	TRBV15	12	TRBJ2-5
TGTGCCAGCAGCTCTTTGGCAGGGCGAGGAAACACCATATATTTT	CASSSLAGRGNTIYF	NA	NA	TRBV7-9	15	TRBJ1-3
TGTGCCAGCAGCAAAGGGGGAACTGAAGCTTTCTTT	CASSKGGTEAFF	NA	NA	TRBV21-1	12	TRBJ1-1